This T cell receptor (beta chain) was observed in a study of CD8 T cells in ankylosing spondylitis. The authors made TCR beta libraries by quantitative 5'-RACE with molecular barcodes. TCRdb passed the 5' RACE reads through MiXCR, listing each CDR3 protein once. The data contain some 150,000 distinct CDR3 sequences, 40% to 50% of them singletons. Study-wide points: Disease-linked clones displayed a CD8+ phenotype and appeared relatively rarely in peripheral blood. Significant enrichment of disease-linked clones was reportedly seen in matched ankylosing spondylitis synovial fluid. A TCR beta motif made of under 10 highly homologous variants seemed typical of ankylosing spondylitis blood.

Germline V gene data show CDR1 as LGHNA and CDR2 as YSLEER. CDR3 length: 16 amino acids. Trimming took 0 bases from V and 4 from J, leaving 15 bases between them. As for this clonotype: Its antigen is not known.

The rearrangement links TRBV4-3 to TRBJ2-5, with D possibly TRBD2 on 6 matching bases. The sequenced sample consisted of synovial fluid, either unsorted or a sorted T cell fraction (not recorded which). The receptor comes from a male donor with ankylosing spondylitis. DNA of the CDR3: TGCGCCAGCAGCCAAGAACTAGCTCCTCACCCAGAGACCCAGTACTTC. It translates to CASSQELAPHPETQYF.